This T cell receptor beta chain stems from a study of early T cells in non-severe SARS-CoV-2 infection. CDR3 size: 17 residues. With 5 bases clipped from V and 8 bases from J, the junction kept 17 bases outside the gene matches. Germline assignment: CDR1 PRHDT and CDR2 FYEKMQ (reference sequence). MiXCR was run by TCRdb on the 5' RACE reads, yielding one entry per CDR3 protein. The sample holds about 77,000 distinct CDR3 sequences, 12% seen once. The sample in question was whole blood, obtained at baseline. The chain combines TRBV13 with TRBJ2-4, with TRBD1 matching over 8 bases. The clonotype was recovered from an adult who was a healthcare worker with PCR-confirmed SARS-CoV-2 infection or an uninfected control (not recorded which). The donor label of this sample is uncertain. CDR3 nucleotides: TGTGCCAGCAGCGCTCCCCTCCCTCCGGGGACAGGCTACATTCAGTACTTC. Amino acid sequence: CASSAPLPPGTGYIQYF.